This T cell receptor (beta chain) derives from a study of cytomegalovirus exposure and HLA in healthy donors. In regard to this clone: Antigen: not known.

Study conclusions and caveats: Accounts indicate the classifier identified cytomegalovirus status with strong specificity and sensitivity.

TCRdb keeps only in-frame clones here, not all; method: immunoSEQ multiplex PCR. The sample contains about 200,000 clones, around 80% of which appear only once. V dropped 5 bases and J dropped 8; count of bases not matched to a gene: 5. The germline V gene encodes CDR1 SGHTA and CDR2 FQGNSA. This CDR3 is 12 amino acids long. This TCR came from a young woman in good health and CMV-seropositive. The rearrangement uses TRBV7-2 and TRBJ1-2, with 7 bases matching TRBD1. The specimen sequenced was PBMCs. CDR3: CASSQTGKGYTF. CDR3 coding DNA: TGTGCCAGCAGCCAGACAGGGAAGGGCTACACCTTC.